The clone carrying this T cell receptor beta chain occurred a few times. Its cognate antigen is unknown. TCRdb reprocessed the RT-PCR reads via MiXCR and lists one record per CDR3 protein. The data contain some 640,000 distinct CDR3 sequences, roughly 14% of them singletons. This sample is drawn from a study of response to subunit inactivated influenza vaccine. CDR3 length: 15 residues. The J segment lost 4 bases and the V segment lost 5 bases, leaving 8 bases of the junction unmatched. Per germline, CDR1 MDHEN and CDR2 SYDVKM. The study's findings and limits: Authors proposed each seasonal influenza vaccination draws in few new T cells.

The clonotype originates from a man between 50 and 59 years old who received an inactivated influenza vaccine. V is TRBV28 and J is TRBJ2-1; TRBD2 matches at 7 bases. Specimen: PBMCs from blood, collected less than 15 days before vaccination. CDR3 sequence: CASSPGGTGYNEQFF. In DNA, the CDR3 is TGTGCCAGCAGTCCCGGGGGGACGGGGTACAATGAGCAGTTCTTC.